The next 17 T cell receptor beta chains were all read from a single sample in a study of identical twins. Each CDR3 protein gets one entry after TCRdb re-called the 5' RACE reads with MiXCR. Among hundreds of thousands of distinct CDR3 sequences listed, more than 20% were seen once. These data are also associated with another study on T cells expressing NK-cell markers.

The sequencing sample was made of CD4+ T cells sorted from blood. The source is a woman between 18 and 30 years old in good health.

This clonotype was detected a few times. The chain recombines TRBV6-1 with TRBJ2-7; D is undetermined. Germline V CDR1 and CDR2: MNHNS, SASEGT. Deletions cut 1 base from V and 5 bases from J, with 12 bases between. The CDR3 is made up of 14 amino acids. The CDR3 DNA sequence: TGTGCCAGCAGTGAAGGGCTAACCCCCCACGAGCAGTACTTC. Its translation: CASSEGLTPHEQYF.

The chain combines TRBV4-1 with TRBJ2-4, with a tentative D call TRBD2 (5 bases). From germline, CDR1 is MGHRA and CDR2 YSYEKL. This CDR3 comprises 15 residues. Between the trimmed V and J ends, which lost 3 bases and 0 bases, there was a span of 9 bases. DNA of the CDR3: TGCGCCAGCAGCCACGGGGTCCTAGCCAAAAACATTCAGTACTTC. Encoded protein: CASSHGVLAKNIQYF.

J is TRBJ1-1 and V is TRBV12-3 or TRBV12-4; 7 bases match TRBD1. The CDR3 loop spans 13 amino acids. V lost 3 bases and J lost 6; bases outside the gene matches: 4. In DNA form, the CDR3 reads TGTGCCAGCAGTTTCCAGGGGGTGGCTGAAGCTTTCTTT. Translation: CASSFQGVAEAFF.

The table lists this clonotype with a few counts. This chain connects TRBV5-1 to TRBJ2-1; D ambiguous. This CDR3 has 16 amino acids. V shed 4 bases and J shed 0 bases, with 14 bases lying between them. Germline CDR1 is SGHRS and CDR2 is YFSETQ. The CDR3: CASSRVMVFSYNEQFF. The CDR3 coding sequence is TGCGCCAGCAGCCGGGTGATGGTGTTCTCCTACAATGAGCAGTTCTTC.

V is TRBV4-1 and J is TRBJ2-7; D might be TRBD2 (6 bases). This CDR3 comprises 14 residues. In germline, CDR1 is MGHRA, CDR2 YSYEKL. V was shortened by 2 bases and J by 3 bases, with 11 bases between the two germline ends. The CDR3 bases are TGCGCCAGCAGCCAACTAGCGCTAGTCTACGAGCAGTACTTC. It specifies CASSQLALVYEQYF.

This clonotype appeared a few times. The chain links TRBV3-1 to TRBJ2-1; D not resolved. V shed 4 bases and J shed 9 bases, with 7 bases lying between them. Germline CDR1 and CDR2: LGHDT and YNNKEL (reference sequence). The CDR3 is made up of 11 amino acids. CDR3: CASSLYTEQFF. CDR3 DNA: TGTGCCAGCAGCCTCTATACTGAGCAGTTCTTC.

There are many counts of this clonotype. The chain combines TRBV20-1 with TRBJ1-1; no definite D call. V shed 2 bases and J shed 2 bases, with 12 bases lying between them. CDR1 and CDR2 from the germline V gene are DFQATT and SNEGSKA (reference sequence). This CDR3 spans 14 amino acids. The CDR3 sequence is CSARKEGLNTEAFF. In nucleotides, the CDR3 is TGCAGTGCTAGAAAGGAAGGACTAAACACTGAAGCTTTCTTT.

CDR3 sequence (DNA): TGTGCCATCCGTGCCTGGACAGGGTTGTTGAATGAGCAGTTCTTC. Translation gives CAIRAWTGLLNEQFF. The rearrangement links TRBV10-3 to TRBJ2-1; 8 bases are shared with TRBD1. This CDR3 region has 15 residues. V trimming: 8 bases; J trimming: 7 bases; junction bases outside the gene matches: 13. The V gene's germline CDR1 is ENHRY and CDR2 SYGVKD.

The J gene is TRBJ1-5, the V gene TRBV5-1; 7 bases are a match to TRBD1. Germline V lookup: CDR1 SGHRS, CDR2 YFSETQ. With V trimmed by 0 bases and J by 2 bases, 2 bases remained unmatched. This CDR3 contains 15 residues. The CDR3 DNA is TGCGCCAGCAGCTTGGGGGACAGCCGCAATCAGCCCCAGCATTTT. It translates to CASSLGDSRNQPQHF.

The gene calls are TRBV20-1 and TRBJ2-3; 14 bases align to TRBD2. The germline V gene encodes CDR1 DFQATT and CDR2 SNEGSKA (reference sequence). V was pared by 4 bases and J by 6 bases, with 12 bases of the junction left unmatched. This CDR3 is 17 amino acids long. CDR3 residues: CSAKRTSGGWAADTQYF. CDR3 bases: TGCAGTGCTAAAAGGACTAGCGGGGGGTGGGCTGCGGATACGCAGTATTTT.

The chain employs TRBV12-5 and TRBJ2-1; weak D call: TRBD1 (6 bases). V was trimmed by 4 bases and J by 4 bases, leaving 8 bases between them. Germline V gives CDR1 LGHNT, CDR2 FRNRAP. The CDR3 consists of 13 residues. In DNA, the CDR3 is TGTGCTAGTGGTTCAGGACAGTACAATGAGCAGTTCTTC. Translated: CASGSGQYNEQFF.

The V and J genes are TRBV5-1 and TRBJ2-1; 7 nucleotides align to TRBD2. CDR1 and CDR2 (germline): SGHRS, YFSETQ. CDR3 length equals 16 residues. Trimming cost V 4 bases and J 6 bases; bases outside gene matches: 13. CDR3 region: CASSPLGGGYGNEQFF. Here the CDR3 DNA reads TGCGCCAGCAGCCCGCTTGGGGGGGGTTACGGCAATGAGCAGTTCTTC.

In DNA, the CDR3 is TGCAGTGCGACGACTCCTTACAATGAGCAGTTCTTC. Protein sequence: CSATTPYNEQFF. The chain employs TRBV20-1 and TRBJ2-1; D is ambiguous. The CDR3 totals 12 residues. Deletions cut 6 bases from V and 4 bases from J, with 10 bases between. Germline-derived CDR1 and CDR2 are DFQATT and SNEGSKA (reference sequence).

In its sample, this clonotype was seen a few times. The chain joins TRBV12-3 or TRBV12-4 to TRBJ2-7; 7 bases fit TRBD2. The CDR3 runs to 14 residues. The J segment lost 0 bases and the V segment lost 6 bases, leaving 5 bases of the junction unmatched. The DNA of the CDR3 is TGTGCCAGCAGATCAGCGGGGAACTCCTACGAGCAGTACTTC. Protein product: CASRSAGNSYEQYF.

The chain links TRBV20-1 to TRBJ2-3; 7 bases align to TRBD1. This CDR3 region has 12 residues. Germline CDR1 is DFQATT and CDR2 is SNEGSKA (reference sequence). After removal of 2 bases from V and 5 bases from J, the junction contained 1 base not matched to a gene. In DNA form, the CDR3 reads TGCAGTGCTAGAACAGGGGAAGATACGCAGTATTTT. It encodes CSARTGEDTQYF.

The chain employs TRBV10-3 and TRBJ1-2; no reliable D call. There are 15 residues in the CDR3. V dropped 2 bases and J dropped 0 bases, with 10 bases sitting between them. Looked up from germline, CDR1 is ENHRY and CDR2 is SYGVKD. The DNA for the CDR3 is TGTGCCATCAGTGAGGGTCCGACTTCTAACTATGGCTACACCTTC. Encoded protein: CAISEGPTSNYGYTF.

This clonotype has more than one count but fewer than ten. The V and J genes are TRBV4-3 and TRBJ2-7; D remains unclear. Germline loops: CDR1 LGHNA, CDR2 YSLEER. V was cut by 4 bases and J by 0 bases, with 13 bases left in between. The CDR3 runs to 15 residues. CDR3 coding DNA: TGCGCCAGCAGCCTCCGGACGTCAGGCTCCTACGAGCAGTACTTC. Protein sequence: CASSLRTSGSYEQYF.